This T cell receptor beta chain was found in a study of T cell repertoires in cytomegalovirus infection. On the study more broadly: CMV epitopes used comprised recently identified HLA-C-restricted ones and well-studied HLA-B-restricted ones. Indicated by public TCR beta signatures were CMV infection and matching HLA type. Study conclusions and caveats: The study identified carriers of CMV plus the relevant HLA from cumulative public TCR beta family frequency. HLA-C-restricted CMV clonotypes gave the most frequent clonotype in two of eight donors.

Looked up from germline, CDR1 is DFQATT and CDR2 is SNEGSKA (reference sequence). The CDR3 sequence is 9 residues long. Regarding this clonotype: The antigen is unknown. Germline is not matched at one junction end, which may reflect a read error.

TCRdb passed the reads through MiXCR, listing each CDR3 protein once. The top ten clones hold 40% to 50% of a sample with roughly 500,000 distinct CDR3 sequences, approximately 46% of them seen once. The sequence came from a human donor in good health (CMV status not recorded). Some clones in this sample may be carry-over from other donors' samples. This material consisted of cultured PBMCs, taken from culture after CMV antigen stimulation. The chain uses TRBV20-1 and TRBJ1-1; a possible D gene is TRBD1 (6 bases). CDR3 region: CSAAQGGGF. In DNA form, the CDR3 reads TGCAGTGCGGCCCAGGGAGGGGGATTT.